Listed below are T cell receptor beta chains from one sample, sequenced in a study of T-cell reconstitution after alpha-beta-depleted transplantation in children. TCRdb reprocessed the PCR reads via MiXCR and lists one record per CDR3 protein. The data show fewer than 500,000 distinct CDR3 sequences, around 46% seen once. This specimen was PBMCs, taken before TCRalphabeta/CD19-depleted stem cell transplant. The receptors were gathered from a girl aged 2-10 years with aplastic anemia, due to receive a stem cell transplant. The CDR3 runs from the conserved cysteine through the conserved F or W. Each record gives: CDR3 protein, CDR3 DNA, clone size, CDR3 length, J gene, D gene, V gene. A D gene is named only where the DNA matches it firmly. Clone size appears in some rows only: once, few, many, or a class for an expanded clone.

cdr3_aa: CASSRTAEGIHNEQFF; cdr3_nt: TGTGCCAGCAGCAGGACCGCGGAGGGGATCCACAATGAGCAGTTCTTC; clone_size: NA; cdr3_length: 16; j_call: TRBJ2-1; d_call: NA; v_call: TRBV6-1
cdr3_aa: CASSLVPAELAKNIQHF; cdr3_nt: TGTGCCAGCAGCTTAGTTCCGGCGGAGCTAGCCAAAAACATTCAGCACTTC; clone_size: NA; cdr3_length: 17; j_call: TRBJ2-4; d_call: NA; v_call: TRBV7-2
cdr3_aa: CASSPRGAVEQYF; cdr3_nt: TGTGCCAGCAGCCCTCGTGGAGCGGTGGAGCAGTACTTC; clone_size: NA; cdr3_length: 13; j_call: TRBJ2-7; d_call: NA; v_call: TRBV5-6
cdr3_aa: CSARAELSGGYTF; cdr3_nt: TGCAGTGCTAGAGCAGAGCTATCCGGTGGCTACACCTTC; clone_size: many; cdr3_length: 13; j_call: TRBJ1-2; d_call: NA; v_call: TRBV20-1
cdr3_aa: CASSVGANVLTF; cdr3_nt: TGTGCCAGCAGTGTTGGGGCCAACGTCCTGACTTTC; clone_size: few; cdr3_length: 12; j_call: TRBJ2-6; d_call: NA; v_call: TRBV25-1
cdr3_aa: CAISDGTTTDTQYF; cdr3_nt: TGTGCCATCAGTGACGGGACTACCACAGATACGCAGTATTTT; clone_size: NA; cdr3_length: 14; j_call: TRBJ2-3; d_call: TRBD2; v_call: TRBV10-3
cdr3_aa: CASSYFLAGGHSSYNEQFF; cdr3_nt: TGTGCCAGCAGTTACTTCCTAGCGGGGGGCCATAGCTCCTACAATGAGCAGTTCTTC; clone_size: NA; cdr3_length: 19; j_call: TRBJ2-1; d_call: TRBD2; v_call: TRBV6-5
cdr3_aa: CASSLGDQGAKPQHF; cdr3_nt: TGTGCCAGCAGTCTCGGTGATCAGGGGGCGAAGCCCCAGCATTTT; clone_size: many; cdr3_length: 15; j_call: TRBJ1-5; d_call: TRBD1; v_call: TRBV12-3/TRBV12-4
cdr3_aa: CASSLGRLSETQYF; cdr3_nt: TGTGCCAGCAGTTTAGGCCGACTATCGGAGACCCAGTACTTC; clone_size: NA; cdr3_length: 14; j_call: TRBJ2-5; d_call: NA; v_call: TRBV27
cdr3_aa: CASSPLPVPTEAFF; cdr3_nt: TGTGCCAGCAGCCCTCTCCCCGTACCCACTGAAGCTTTCTTT; clone_size: many; cdr3_length: 14; j_call: TRBJ1-1; d_call: NA; v_call: TRBV5-6
cdr3_aa: CASSEGGPRADTQYF; cdr3_nt: TGCGCCAGCAGTGAGGGTGGTCCCAGGGCAGATACGCAGTATTTT; clone_size: NA; cdr3_length: 15; j_call: TRBJ2-3; d_call: NA; v_call: TRBV10-1
cdr3_aa: CASSLQANDNEQFF; cdr3_nt: TGCGCCAGCAGCTTGCAGGCCAACGACAATGAGCAGTTCTTC; clone_size: NA; cdr3_length: 14; j_call: TRBJ2-1; d_call: NA; v_call: TRBV5-1
cdr3_aa: CSAPGLVNEQFF; cdr3_nt: TGCAGTGCACCGGGACTTGTCAATGAGCAGTTCTTC; clone_size: NA; cdr3_length: 12; j_call: TRBJ2-1; d_call: NA; v_call: TRBV20-1
cdr3_aa: CASSLAQGSGETQYF; cdr3_nt: TGCGCCAGCAGTTTGGCACAGGGGAGTGGGGAGACCCAGTACTTC; clone_size: few; cdr3_length: 15; j_call: TRBJ2-5; d_call: TRBD1; v_call: TRBV5-1
cdr3_aa: CASSQHWAKWGTPSTDTQYF; cdr3_nt: TGCGCCAGCAGCCAACATTGGGCAAAATGGGGGACTCCTAGCACAGATACGCAGTATTTT; clone_size: NA; cdr3_length: 20; j_call: TRBJ2-3; d_call: NA; v_call: TRBV4-3
cdr3_aa: CASTFGSLNEQFF; cdr3_nt: TGTGCCAGCACCTTTGGGTCCCTCAATGAGCAGTTCTTC; clone_size: NA; cdr3_length: 13; j_call: TRBJ2-1; d_call: NA; v_call: TRBV5-5
cdr3_aa: CASSPRGGGRVPDTQYF; cdr3_nt: TGTGCCAGCTCACCAAGAGGAGGCGGGAGGGTTCCAGATACGCAGTATTTT; clone_size: NA; cdr3_length: 17; j_call: TRBJ2-3; d_call: TRBD2; v_call: TRBV18
cdr3_aa: CSARDHRTGPNYGYTF; cdr3_nt: TGCAGTGCTAGAGATCATAGGACAGGGCCTAACTATGGCTACACCTTC; clone_size: NA; cdr3_length: 16; j_call: TRBJ1-2; d_call: TRBD1; v_call: TRBV20-1